This T cell receptor (beta chain) comes out of a study of T cells in Graves' hyperthyroidism and ophthalmopathy. Overall study context: Peripheral blood was secured at the point of initial diagnosis, before any treatment.

The study defined stable Graves' hyperthyroidism as no ophthalmopathy progression within 18 months. This clonotype was seen at least ten times. Amplification of TCR beta CDR3 regions was performed using RNA transcripts as template. The HTBI primer set was used in a first-round RT-PCR of the TCR CDR3. TCRdb re-derived calls from the multiplex PCR reads in MiXCR, one entry per CDR3 protein. The sample yields 600,000 or so distinct CDR3 sequences, 15% to 20% seen once. Material: blood. This TCR was recovered from a woman aged 25 to 39 with Graves' hyperthyroidism.

The CDR3 nucleotides read TGTGCCAGCAGCAAAACGGGGGGGACCCCTGGTAATGAGCAGTTCTTC. It encodes CASSKTGGTPGNEQFF. V usage is TRBV6-1 and J usage is TRBJ2-1; 8 bases fit TRBD2. Germline trimming cut 6 bases from V and 7 bases from J; bases unmatched to any gene: 14. There are 16 residues in the CDR3. Germline CDR1 MNHNS, CDR2 SASEGT.